Listed here are 22 T cell receptor beta chains from one sample, sequenced in a study of blood T cell repertoires in COVID-19. The table came from immunoSEQ multiplex PCR; TCRdb's copy has only in-frame clones and leaves some out. The data show about 180,000 clones, with about 87% seen just once and about 4.1% held by the top ten. Input material: peripheral blood. These receptors all come from a woman aged 25 to 45 with acute or convalescent COVID-19.

The chain links TRBV28 to TRBJ1-6; TRBD1 is a possible D gene (6 bases). Germline CDR1 is MDHEN and CDR2 is SYDVKM. CDR3 length equals 15 residues. Trimming stripped 3 bases from V and 7 bases from J, with 13 bases between. DNA of the CDR3: TGTGCCAGCAGTTTCGGGGGGGCGTTGAATTCACCCCTCCACTTT. The encoded protein is CASSFGGALNSPLHF.

The chain links TRBV18 to TRBJ2-3; TRBD2 aligns across 9 bases. The CDR3 is made up of 15 amino acids. V trimming: 4 bases; J trimming: 7 bases; junction bases outside the gene matches: 9. Germline CDR1 reads KGHSH; CDR2 reads LQKENI. The CDR3 coding sequence is TGTGCCAGCTCACGCAGCGGGAGGCCCCGCAATACGCAGTATTTT. Its translation is CASSRSGRPRNTQYF.

This chain links TRBV24-1 with TRBJ2-3, with 14 nucleotides matching TRBD2. V lost 3 bases, J lost 14 bases, and 9 bases stayed unmatched. This CDR3 is 15 amino acids long. Germline V gene data show CDR1 as KGHDR and CDR2 as SFDVKD. The CDR3 bases are TGTGCCACCAGTGATGACCCTCTGGGACTAGCGGGAGTGTATTTT. Protein: CATSDDPLGLAGVYF.

The chain carries TRBV30 and TRBJ1-5; D remains unclear. The CDR3 spans 11 residues. Between the trimmed V and J ends, which lost 2 bases and 12 bases, there was a span of 11 bases. Germline V CDR1 and CDR2: GTSNPN, SVGIG (reference sequence). Here the CDR3 reads CAWSQTGVQHF. CDR3 nucleotide sequence: TGTGCCTGGAGTCAGACCGGGGTCCAGCATTTT.

Concerning this clone: Other DNA sequences in the same sample also yield this CDR3. This rearrangement joins TRBV5-1 to TRBJ2-1, with TRBD2 matching 9 bases. CDR1 is SGHRS, CDR2 YFSETQ, per germline. V was clipped by 4 bases and J by 4 bases; unmatched bases: 6. The CDR3 runs 15 residues. This chain's CDR3 is CASSLGLADYNEQFF. In nucleotides, the CDR3 is TGCGCCAGCAGCCTGGGACTAGCTGATTACAATGAGCAGTTCTTC. Using reference TRBV5-1 and TRBJ2-1 for the parts outside the CDR3, the full variable domain is KAGVTQTPRYLIKTRGQQVTLSCSPISGHRSVSWYQQTPGQGLQFLFEYFSETQRNKGNFPGRFSGRQFSNSRSEMNVSTLELGDSALYLCASSLGLADYNEQFFGPGTRLTVL.

The chain employs TRBV5-6 and TRBJ1-2; 9 bases map to TRBD1. This CDR3 contains 14 residues. The V gene's germline CDR1 is SGHDT and CDR2 YYEEEE. V gave up 2 bases and J gave up 7 bases; unmatched junction bases: 6. The DNA of the CDR3 is TGTGCCAGCAGCTTATGGGACAGGGTTCGTGGCTACACCTTC. Translation: CASSLWDRVRGYTF.

The chain combines TRBV21-1 with TRBJ2-5; TRBD2 is the table's D call, not checked against the DNA. TRBV21-1 is annotated as a pseudogene. This CDR3 has 18 amino acids. The CDR3 region has the DNA TGTGCCAGCAGCAAAGTGGACCGTCTAGCGGGAAGGCACGAGACCCAGTACTTC. This translates into CASSKVDRLAGRHETQYF.

The gene calls are TRBV11-2 and TRBJ1-1; 9 bases align to TRBD1. Germline CDR1 is SGHAT and CDR2 is FQNNGV. The CDR3 extends over 15 amino acids. V lost 1 base and J lost 4; bases outside the gene matches: 4. CDR3 sequence reads: CASSLVGQGGTEAFF. CDR3 sequence (DNA): TGTGCCAGCAGCTTAGTGGGACAGGGCGGCACTGAAGCTTTCTTT.

The rearrangement uses TRBV6-5 and TRBJ2-7; the match to TRBD1 covers 10 bases. Unmatched junction bases numbered 2, after V lost 6 bases and J lost 0 bases. CDR1 MNHEY and CDR2 SVGAGI come from the germline V gene. The CDR3 consists of 14 residues. The CDR3 bases are TGTGCCAGCAGGGGACAGGGGCCCTCCTACGAGCAGTACTTC. Protein: CASRGQGPSYEQYF.

As for this clone: No conserved phenylalanine or tryptophan is present at the end of the CDR3, so a read error is the likely explanation. It is unclear where the CDR3 begins or ends on the DNA, so no DNA is shown, and the CDR3 is as TCRdb lists it. The rearrangement links TRBV2 to TRBJ1-1; the listed D gene, TRBD1, was not tested against the DNA. Germline V CDR1 and CDR2: SNHLY, FYNNEI. A total of 13 residues make up the CDR3, ends included. The CDR3 protein is CASSPGTALVLGG.

The chain employs TRBV25-1 and TRBJ2-6; D remains ambiguous. V was trimmed by 1 base and J by 0 bases, leaving 7 bases between them. The V gene's germline CDR1 is MGHDK and CDR2 SYGVNS. CDR3 length: 16 residues. The CDR3 loop is CASSESPGSGANVLTF. CDR3 DNA: TGTGCCAGCAGTGAATCCCCGGGCTCTGGGGCCAACGTCCTGACTTTC.

This chain uses TRBV11-2 with TRBJ1-4, with D uncertain. This CDR3 is built from 14 residues. V was shortened by 5 bases and J by 4 bases, with 11 bases between the two germline ends. The germline gives CDR1 SGHAT, CDR2 FQNNGV. The chain's CDR3 is CASSPGRFNEKLFF. CDR3 DNA: TGTGCCAGCAGCCCCGGGAGGTTTAATGAAAAACTGTTTTTT.

The chain is built from TRBV9 and TRBJ2-5; D perhaps matches TRBD1 (6 bases). There are 14 residues in the CDR3. The germline CDR1 and CDR2 sequences are SGDLS and YYNGEE. V lost 3 bases and J 1 base, leaving 10 bases between the germline ends. The CDR3 is CASSAGQIQETQYF. The CDR3 region has the DNA TGTGCCAGCAGCGCAGGACAGATCCAAGAGACCCAGTACTTC. Full variable domain (remainder filled in from reference TRBV9 and TRBJ2-5): DSGVTQTPKHLITATGQRVTLRCSPRSGDLSVYWYQQSLDQGLQFLIQYYNGEERAKGNILERFSAQQFPDLHSELNLSSLELGDSALYFCASSAGQIQETQYFGPGTRLLVL.

The gene calls are TRBV9 and TRBJ1-1; D is possibly TRBD1 (6 bases). Trimming removed 6 bases at V and 2 bases at J, with 11 bases between. The CDR3 runs 13 residues. CDR1 SGDLS and CDR2 YYNGEE come from the germline V gene. As DNA, the CDR3 is TGTGCCAGCAAACAGGGCCTAAACACTGAAGCTTTCTTT. Its translation: CASKQGLNTEAFF.

The rearrangement joins TRBV6-4 to TRBJ2-3, with D possibly being TRBD2 (5 bases). Trimming left V 4 bases short and J 4 bases short, with 9 bases between. The CDR3 length is 13 residues. Per germline, CDR1 MRHNA and CDR2 SNTAGT. CDR3: CASSVTEADTQYF. The CDR3 bases are TGTGCCAGCAGTGTAACGGAGGCAGATACGCAGTATTTT.

In its sample, this clone was seen once. The genes are TRBV24-1 and TRBJ2-3; TRBD2 aligns across 7 bases. With 10 bases clipped from V and 2 bases from J, the junction kept 2 bases outside the gene matches. The V gene's germline CDR1 is KGHDR and CDR2 SFDVKD. The CDR3 runs 12 residues. The CDR3, as DNA: TGTGCCACGCGGGGGACCACAGATACGCAGTATTTT. Protein product: CATRGTTDTQYF.

V is TRBV18 and J is TRBJ2-2; TRBD2 agrees at 13 bases. J was trimmed by 6 bases and V by 8 bases; bases with no gene match: 3. The CDR3 has 14 amino acids. Germline V gene data show CDR1 as KGHSH and CDR2 as LQKENI. CDR3: CASLGLAGAGELFF. DNA of the CDR3: TGTGCCAGCCTCGGACTAGCGGGAGCCGGGGAGCTGTTTTTT.

The V gene is TRBV19, the J gene TRBJ1-5, with no clear D. The V gene's germline CDR1 is LNHDA and CDR2 SQIVND (reference sequence). CDR3 length: 17 amino acids. V lost 3 bases and J lost 7, with 22 bases in between. The CDR3, as DNA: TGTGCCAGTAGTATTGGCCCCCGCTTCAGGCCTCGACAGCCCCAGCATTTT. Its protein product is CASSIGPRFRPRQPQHF.

This chain links TRBV30 with TRBJ1-1; D remains unclear. The germline V and J ends were trimmed by 1 base and 3 bases, with 9 bases remaining between them. From germline, CDR1 is GTSNPN and CDR2 SVGIG (reference sequence). This CDR3 is built from 13 residues. The CDR3 is CAWSEGGDTEAFF. CDR3 DNA: TGTGCCTGGAGTGAGGGCGGGGACACTGAAGCTTTCTTT.

The genes are TRBV25-1 and TRBJ2-1, with a weak D call TRBD2 (6 bases). This CDR3 region has 14 residues. V lost 8 bases to trimming and J lost 4 bases, with 15 bases between them. The germline CDR1 and CDR2 sequences are MGHDK and SYGVNS. CDR3 nucleotides: TGTGCCAGCGGCACCTCCGCGGGGTACAATGAGCAGTTCTTC. Its translation is CASGTSAGYNEQFF. Filled out from reference TRBV25-1 and TRBJ2-1, the complete variable domain reads EADIYQTPRYLVIGTGKKITLECSQTMGHDKMYWYQQDPGMELHLIHYSYGVNSTEKGDLSSESTVSRIRTEHFPLTLESARPSHTSQYLCASGTSAGYNEQFFGPGTRLTVL.

The CDR3 coding sequence is TGTGCCAGCAGCTTAGCCCAGGGGGAGGCGTTCTTC. This codes for CASSLAQGEAFF. The chain combines TRBV7-9 with TRBJ2-1; D may be TRBD1 (7 bases). Trimming left V 0 bases short and J 15 bases short, with 12 bases between. This CDR3 contains 12 residues. Germline assignment: CDR1 SEHNR and CDR2 FQNEAQ (reference sequence).

About this clone itself: Other nucleotide sequences in the sample specify the same CDR3. This rearrangement joins TRBV5-1 to TRBJ1-5, with D unresolved. There are 14 residues in the CDR3. In germline, CDR1 is SGHRS, CDR2 YFSETQ. V was shortened by 4 bases and J by 5 bases, with 13 bases between the two germline ends. CDR3 sequence (DNA): TGCGCCAGCAGCCCCCGAGGCGGATATCAGCCCCAGCATTTT. It specifies CASSPRGGYQPQHF.